This is a list of T cell receptor beta chains from one sample in a study of graft-versus-host responses after intestinal transplantation. Assay: immunoSEQ multiplex PCR; the TCRdb copy retains only in-frame clones and omits some. The data show 20,000 or so clones, around 90% seen once. The sample in question was PBMCs, obtained 357 days after transplant. These receptors were taken from a human patient who received an intestinal transplant, so some T cells may come from the graft donor. Each CDR3 is given with its conserved first and last residue. The D gene is left open where the match is weak. Clone size is given for some rows only: seen once, a few or many times, or a class if the clone is expanded.

clone_size: .; j_call: TRBJ1-1; v_call: TRBV6-5; d_call: .; cdr3_aa: CASSFGTPQNTEAFF; cdr3_nt: TGTGCCAGCAGCTTCGGGACACCGCAGAACACTGAAGCTTTCTTT
clone_size: .; j_call: TRBJ1-5; v_call: TRBV10-3; d_call: .; cdr3_aa: CAISVGGAGNQPQHF; cdr3_nt: TGTGCCATCAGTGTTGGGGGGGCGGGCAATCAGCCCCAGCATTTT
clone_size: few; j_call: TRBJ2-7; v_call: TRBV7-9; d_call: TRBD2; cdr3_aa: CASSLGTSGTEQYF; cdr3_nt: TGTGCCAGCAGCTTAGGGACTAGCGGGACCGAGCAGTACTTC
clone_size: .; j_call: TRBJ1-1; v_call: TRBV7-3; d_call: .; cdr3_aa: CASSRGTNTEAFF; cdr3_nt: TGTGCCAGCAGTAGGGGCACGAACACTGAAGCTTTCTTT
clone_size: few; j_call: TRBJ1-1; v_call: TRBV6-6; d_call: .; cdr3_aa: CASSPVGGNTEAFF; cdr3_nt: TGTGCCAGCAGCCCGGTGGGGGGGAACACTGAAGCTTTCTTT
clone_size: .; j_call: TRBJ2-5; v_call: TRBV6-4; d_call: TRBD2; cdr3_aa: CASSSETSGKGETQYF; cdr3_nt: TGTGCCAGCAGCTCCGAGACTAGCGGGAAGGGAGAGACCCAGTACTTC
clone_size: few; j_call: TRBJ2-1; v_call: TRBV12-1; d_call: .; cdr3_aa: CARTTPPLYNEQFF; cdr3_nt: TGTGCCAGAACCACACCACCACTTTACAATGAGCAGTTCTTC
clone_size: .; j_call: TRBJ1-3; v_call: TRBV4-2; d_call: TRBD1; cdr3_aa: CASSQDRFSGGTGNTIYF; cdr3_nt: TGTGCCAGCAGCCAAGATCGGTTCTCAGGGGGAACTGGAAACACCATATATTTT
clone_size: .; j_call: TRBJ1-4; v_call: TRBV11-2; d_call: .; cdr3_aa: CASSTPRGVVNEKLFF; cdr3_nt: TGTGCCAGCAGCACCCCCCGAGGGGTCGTGAATGAAAAACTGTTTTTT
clone_size: .; j_call: TRBJ1-6; v_call: TRBV27; d_call: TRBD1; cdr3_aa: CASPGQGGSPLHF; cdr3_nt: TGTGCCAGCCCGGGACAGGGAGGTTCACCCCTCCACTTT
clone_size: .; j_call: TRBJ1-1; v_call: TRBV7-3; d_call: .; cdr3_aa: CASRSDRRTEAFF; cdr3_nt: TGTGCCAGCAGATCGGACAGAAGGACTGAAGCTTTCTTT
clone_size: .; j_call: TRBJ1-5; v_call: TRBV7-9; d_call: .; cdr3_aa: CASSLNSGGQGNQPQHF; cdr3_nt: TGTGCCAGCAGCTTAAATTCGGGTGGGCAGGGCAATCAGCCCCAGCATTTT
clone_size: .; j_call: TRBJ2-2; v_call: TRBV10-3; d_call: .; cdr3_aa: CAISERFQANTGELFF; cdr3_nt: TGTGCCATCAGTGAGCGATTCCAGGCGAACACCGGGGAGCTGTTTTTT
clone_size: .; j_call: TRBJ2-2; v_call: TRBV11-3; d_call: .; cdr3_aa: CASSLVTGELFF; cdr3_nt: TGTGCCAGCAGCTTAGTCACCGGGGAGCTGTTTTTT
clone_size: .; j_call: TRBJ2-1; v_call: TRBV6-5; d_call: .; cdr3_aa: CASSYSLTDNEQFF; cdr3_nt: TGTGCCAGCAGTTATTCTTTGACGGACAATGAGCAGTTCTTC
clone_size: .; j_call: TRBJ1-2; v_call: TRBV9; d_call: TRBD1; cdr3_aa: CASSVVSGGGYGYTF; cdr3_nt: TGTGCCAGCAGCGTAGTGTCAGGGGGAGGCTATGGCTACACCTTC
clone_size: .; j_call: TRBJ2-2; v_call: TRBV5-1; d_call: .; cdr3_aa: CASSFAQNTGELFF; cdr3_nt: TGCGCCAGCAGCTTTGCCCAGAACACCGGGGAGCTGTTTTTT
clone_size: .; j_call: TRBJ2-3; v_call: TRBV6-1; d_call: TRBD1; cdr3_aa: CASSEGQGADTQYF; cdr3_nt: TGTGCCAGCAGTGAAGGACAGGGGGCAGATACGCAGTATTTT
clone_size: .; j_call: TRBJ1-3; v_call: TRBV28; d_call: .; cdr3_aa: CASKNGNTIYF; cdr3_nt: TGTGCCAGCAAAAATGGAAACACCATATATTTT
clone_size: few; j_call: TRBJ2-4; v_call: TRBV19; d_call: .; cdr3_aa: CATTGSDTLAKNIQYF; cdr3_nt: TGTGCCACCACAGGGTCGGACACTCTAGCCAAAAACATTCAGTACTTC
clone_size: once; j_call: TRBJ1-2; v_call: TRBV5-1; d_call: TRBD1; cdr3_aa: CASSLGTGNGYTF; cdr3_nt: TGCGCCAGCAGCTTAGGGACAGGGAATGGCTACACCTTC
clone_size: few; j_call: TRBJ2-2; v_call: TRBV29-1; d_call: .; cdr3_aa: CSVAPGLEAGELFF; cdr3_nt: TGCAGCGTTGCTCCGGGTTTAGAGGCCGGGGAGCTGTTTTTT
clone_size: .; j_call: TRBJ2-3; v_call: TRBV7-2; d_call: .; cdr3_aa: CASSLEGLVIGGVTDTQYF; cdr3_nt: TGTGCCAGCAGCTTAGAGGGCCTAGTTATCGGGGGAGTCACAGATACGCAGTATTTT
clone_size: .; j_call: TRBJ1-6; v_call: TRBV2; d_call: .; cdr3_aa: CASSDQGINNSPLHF; cdr3_nt: TGTGCCAGCAGTGATCAGGGTATCAATAATTCACCCCTCCACTTT
clone_size: .; j_call: TRBJ2-7; v_call: TRBV2; d_call: TRBD1; cdr3_aa: CATRPGTVDEQYF; cdr3_nt: TGTGCCACCAGACCCGGGACAGTAGACGAGCAGTACTTC
clone_size: .; j_call: TRBJ2-1; v_call: TRBV4-1; d_call: .; cdr3_aa: CASSQESPGRGYNEQFF; cdr3_nt: TGCGCCAGCAGCCAAGAGTCCCCTGGGCGGGGTTACAATGAGCAGTTCTTC
clone_size: .; j_call: TRBJ2-1; v_call: TRBV5-1; d_call: .; cdr3_aa: CASSLDLDEQFF; cdr3_nt: TGCGCCAGCAGCTTGGATCTGGATGAGCAGTTCTTC
clone_size: few; j_call: TRBJ2-3; v_call: TRBV9; d_call: TRBD2; cdr3_aa: CASSVSAGGGTDTQYF; cdr3_nt: TGTGCCAGCAGCGTATCGGCGGGGGGAGGTACAGATACGCAGTATTTT
clone_size: .; j_call: TRBJ2-5; v_call: TRBV7-3; d_call: .; cdr3_aa: CASSLRGQWRETQYF; cdr3_nt: TGTGCCAGCAGCTTACGGGGGCAGTGGCGGGAGACCCAGTACTTC
clone_size: .; j_call: TRBJ2-7; v_call: TRBV25-1; d_call: .; cdr3_aa: CASSDNYEQYF; cdr3_nt: TGTGCCAGCAGTGATAACTACGAGCAGTACTTC
clone_size: .; j_call: TRBJ2-3; v_call: TRBV5-4; d_call: .; cdr3_aa: CASSLDGGRADTQYF; cdr3_nt: TGTGCCAGCAGCTTGGACGGAGGGCGGGCAGATACGCAGTATTTT
clone_size: once; j_call: TRBJ1-5; v_call: TRBV10-3; d_call: .; cdr3_aa: CAISESWGGNQPQHF; cdr3_nt: TGTGCCATCAGTGAGTCGTGGGGGGGCAATCAGCCCCAGCATTTT
clone_size: .; j_call: TRBJ1-2; v_call: TRBV2; d_call: .; cdr3_aa: CASSPGASILYGYTF; cdr3_nt: TGTGCCAGCAGTCCCGGGGCGTCTATTCTATATGGCTACACCTTC
clone_size: .; j_call: TRBJ2-7; v_call: TRBV6-5; d_call: .; cdr3_aa: CASSSTEFEYEQYF; cdr3_nt: TGTGCCAGCAGTTCGACGGAATTTGAATACGAGCAGTACTTC
clone_size: once; j_call: TRBJ2-5; v_call: TRBV5-6; d_call: TRBD2; cdr3_aa: CASSLMETSGIETQYF; cdr3_nt: TGTGCCAGCAGCTTGATGGAGACTAGCGGGATTGAGACCCAGTACTTC
clone_size: .; j_call: TRBJ1-1; v_call: TRBV27; d_call: .; cdr3_aa: CASSPGGQEAAFF; cdr3_nt: TGTGCCAGCAGTCCGGGGGGGCAAGAAGCAGCTTTCTTT
clone_size: few; j_call: TRBJ1-1; v_call: TRBV6-5; d_call: .; cdr3_aa: CASSSGGGENTEAFF; cdr3_nt: TGTGCCAGCAGTTCGGGGGGAGGAGAGAACACTGAAGCTTTCTTT
clone_size: .; j_call: TRBJ2-7; v_call: TRBV6-5; d_call: .; cdr3_aa: CASSRAKTYEQYF; cdr3_nt: TGTGCCAGCAGCAGGGCTAAAACCTACGAGCAGTACTTC
clone_size: .; j_call: TRBJ2-7; v_call: TRBV9; d_call: TRBD1; cdr3_aa: CASSVEETGLYEQYF; cdr3_nt: TGTGCCAGCAGCGTAGAGGAGACAGGGCTCTACGAGCAGTACTTC
clone_size: .; j_call: TRBJ2-3; v_call: TRBV7-8; d_call: TRBD2; cdr3_aa: CASSQGLAGITDTQYF; cdr3_nt: TGTGCCAGCAGCCAAGGACTAGCGGGAATCACAGATACGCAGTATTTT
clone_size: .; j_call: TRBJ2-3; v_call: TRBV2; d_call: .; cdr3_aa: CASDRTTDTQYF; cdr3_nt: TGTGCCAGTGACAGGACCACAGATACGCAGTATTTT
clone_size: .; j_call: TRBJ2-5; v_call: TRBV5-1; d_call: TRBD1; cdr3_aa: CASSLAGTGGGETQYF; cdr3_nt: TGCGCCAGCAGCTTGGCCGGGACAGGGGGCGGAGAGACCCAGTACTTC